Presented here are 13 T cell receptor beta chains from one specimen sequenced in a study of blood T cells in healthy people across ages (dated by TCRdb to between 2015 and 2017). The library was produced with 5' RACE. Sequenced using an Illumina HiSeq 2500. A second roughly 6 to 11 cycle PCR used a sample-barcoded 5' primer and a J-beta primer mix. The public reads were run again by TCRdb, first through fastp at Q25 and then through MiXCR, and only productive beta chains were kept. Under each unique CDR3 protein, matching rows form one entry showing the most common genes and DNA. The sample has roughly 830,000 distinct CDR3 sequences on record, about 59% of them singletons. The top ten clonotypes cover about 30% of the sample. Sequencing was performed on blood. All receptors come from a man aged 30-40 years in good health.

The V gene is TRBV20-1, the J gene TRBJ2-5; D tentatively fits TRBD1 or TRBD2 (5 bases each). The V and J ends lost 5 bases and 4 bases respectively, with 17 bases between them. This CDR3 has 14 amino acids. Germline CDR1 and CDR2: DFQATT and SNEGSKA (reference sequence). CDR3 sequence reads: CSAGTPGTPETQYF. The DNA for the CDR3 is TGCAGTGCTGGGACCCCGGGGACCCCAGAGACCCAGTACTTC.

This chain joins TRBV6-6 and TRBJ2-1; 9 bases fit TRBD1. CDR1 and CDR2 from the germline V gene are MNHNY and SVGAGI (reference sequence). Unmatched junction bases numbered 7, after V lost 5 bases and J lost 2 bases. This CDR3 region has 16 residues. Written as DNA, the CDR3 is TGTGCCAGCAGTCCAAAAGACAGGGGGGCCTACAATGAGCAGTTCTTC. Protein product: CASSPKDRGAYNEQFF.

The genes are TRBV6-2 or TRBV6-3 and TRBJ1-4; 7 nucleotides align to TRBD1. The CDR3 has 15 amino acids. Germline trimming cut 2 bases from V and 5 bases from J; bases unmatched to any gene: 5. Germline values: CDR1 MNHEY, CDR2 SVGEGT. DNA for the CDR3: TGTGCCAGCAGTTACGGGCGACAGGGAAATGAAAAACTGTTTTTT. Encoded protein: CASSYGRQGNEKLFF.

The chain is built from TRBV28 and TRBJ2-1, with 8 bases fitting TRBD1. CDR1 is MDHEN, CDR2 SYDVKM, per germline. The CDR3 spans 16 residues. The trim removed 2 bases at V and 5 bases at J, leaving 8 bases unmatched. CDR3 coding DNA: TGTGCCAGCAGTTTAGGTTCCAGGGGGCGGGACAATGAGCAGTTCTTC. Translation: CASSLGSRGRDNEQFF.

There are a few counts of this clonotype. The chain carries TRBV29-1 and TRBJ2-5, with D tentatively TRBD1 (5 bases). Trimming removed 4 bases at V and 2 bases at J, with 8 bases between. The CDR3 length is 12 residues. The germline V gene has CDR1 SQVTM and CDR2 ANQGSEA. CDR3 nucleotide sequence: TGCAGCGTTGGTCCAGGGCAAGAGACCCAGTACTTC. Translated: CSVGPGQETQYF.

The chain links TRBV28 to TRBJ2-7; D is undetermined. V lost 2 bases to trimming and J lost 3 bases, with 17 bases between them. The germline V gene encodes CDR1 MDHEN and CDR2 SYDVKM. The CDR3 covers 16 residues. CDR3 in amino acids: CASSLVPNWDNYEQYF. The CDR3 DNA sequence: TGTGCCAGCAGTTTAGTCCCCAATTGGGATAACTACGAGCAGTACTTC. Variable domain in full (rest from reference TRBV28 and TRBJ2-7): DVKVTQSSRYLVKRTGEKVFLECVQDMDHENMFWYRQDPGLGLRLIYFSYDVKMKEKGDIPEGYSVSREKKERFSLILESASTNQTSMYLCASSLVPNWDNYEQYFGPGTRLTVT.

The DNA for the CDR3 is TGTGCCAGCAGTTTAAGCAGGTCGCTAAACTATGGCTACACCTTC. Protein sequence: CASSLSRSLNYGYTF. This chain links TRBV12-3 or TRBV12-4 with TRBJ1-2; D unresolved. The CDR3 totals 15 residues. V lost 2 bases to trimming and J lost 2 bases, with 12 bases between them.

There are a few counts of this clonotype. The junction does not match germline at one end; this may be a read error. V gene TRBV7-2 combines with J gene TRBJ2-3; no reliable D call. CDR3 size: 14 residues. CDR1 SGHTA and CDR2 FQGNSA come from the germline V gene. CDR3 DNA: TGTGCCAGCAGCTTAGAACCCACAGCAGATGCGCAGTATTTT. The encoded protein is CASSLEPTADAQYF.

There are a few counts of this clonotype. The gene calls are TRBV7-2 and TRBJ2-5, with TRBD2 identical over 12 bases. Trimming cost V 4 bases and J 3 bases; bases outside gene matches: 3. This CDR3 region has 15 residues. Germline loops: CDR1 SGHTA, CDR2 FQGNSA. DNA for the CDR3: TGTGCCAGCAGCTCTAGGACTAGCGGGGAAGAGACCCAGTACTTC. As protein: CASSSRTSGEETQYF.

This chain joins TRBV27 and TRBJ2-7, with 8 bases aligning to TRBD1. Per the germline V gene, CDR1 is MNHEY and CDR2 is SMNVEV (reference sequence). The CDR3 is 15 amino acids. V shed 4 bases, J shed 1 base, and the junction held 6 bases outside the gene matches. In nucleotides, the CDR3 is TGTGCCAGCAGTTCCGCAGGGGGCTCTTCCTACGAGCAGTACTTC. It is translated as CASSSAGGSSYEQYF.

The chain links TRBV6-5 to TRBJ2-1; no clear D gene. CDR1 and CDR2 from the germline V gene are MNHEY and SVGAGI. There are 16 residues in the CDR3. Between the trimmed V and J ends, which lost 1 base and 15 bases, there was a span of 25 bases. CDR3 DNA: TGTGCCAGCAGTTACTACCCAGGACGCTCCTCAGACGTGTGGTTCTTC. It translates to CASSYYPGRSSDVWFF.

The genes are TRBV9 and TRBJ2-3; D unclear. CDR1 SGDLS and CDR2 YYNGEE come from the germline V gene. The CDR3 is 12 amino acids. V lost 4 bases to trimming and J lost 1 base, with 4 bases between them. The CDR3 DNA sequence: TGTGCCAGCAGCACACGCACAGATACGCAGTATTTT. Its translation: CASSTRTDTQYF.

This chain uses TRBV13 with TRBJ2-5; D might be TRBD1 (5 bases). The length of the CDR3 is 16 residues. Germline-derived CDR1 and CDR2 are PRHDT and FYEKMQ (reference sequence). The ends were cut back, 0 bases at V and 2 bases at J, with 13 bases in the middle. The CDR3, as DNA: TGTGCCAGCAGCTTAGGTCCCGGACAACCTCAAGAGACCCAGTACTTC. Protein sequence: CASSLGPGQPQETQYF.